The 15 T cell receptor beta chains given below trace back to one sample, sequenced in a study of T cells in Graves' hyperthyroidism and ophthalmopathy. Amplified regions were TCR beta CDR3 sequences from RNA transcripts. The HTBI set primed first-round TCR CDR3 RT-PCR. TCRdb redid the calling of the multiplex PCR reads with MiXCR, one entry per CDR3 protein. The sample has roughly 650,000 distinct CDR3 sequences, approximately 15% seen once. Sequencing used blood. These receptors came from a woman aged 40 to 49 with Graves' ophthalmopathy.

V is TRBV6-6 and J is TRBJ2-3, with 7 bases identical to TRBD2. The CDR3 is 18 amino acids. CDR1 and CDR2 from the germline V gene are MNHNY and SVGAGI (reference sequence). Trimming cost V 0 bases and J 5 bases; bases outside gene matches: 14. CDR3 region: CASSYSRAGVHVGDTQYF. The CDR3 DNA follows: TGTGCCAGCAGTTACTCGAGGGCGGGGGTCCACGTCGGAGATACGCAGTATTTT.

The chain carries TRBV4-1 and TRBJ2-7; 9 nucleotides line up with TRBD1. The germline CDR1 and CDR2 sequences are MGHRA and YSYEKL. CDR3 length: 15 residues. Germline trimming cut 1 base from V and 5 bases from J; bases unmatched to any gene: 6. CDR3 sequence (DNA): TGCGCCAGCAGCCAAGGTTCCGGGACAGGGAACGAGCAGTACTTC. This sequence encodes CASSQGSGTGNEQYF.

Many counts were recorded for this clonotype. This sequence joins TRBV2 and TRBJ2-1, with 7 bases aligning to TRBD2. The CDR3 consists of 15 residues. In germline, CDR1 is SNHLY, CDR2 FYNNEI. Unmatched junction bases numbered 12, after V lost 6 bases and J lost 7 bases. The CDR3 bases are TGTGCCAGCAGGGAGACTAGCTCCGGAATTAATGAGCAGTTCTTC. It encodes CASRETSSGINEQFF. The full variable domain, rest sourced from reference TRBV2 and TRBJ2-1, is EPEVTQTPSHQVTQMGQEVILRCVPISNHLYFYWYRQILGQKVEFLVSFYNNEISEKSEIFDDQFSVERPDGSNFTLKIRSTKLEDSAMYFCASRETSSGINEQFFGPGTRLTVL.

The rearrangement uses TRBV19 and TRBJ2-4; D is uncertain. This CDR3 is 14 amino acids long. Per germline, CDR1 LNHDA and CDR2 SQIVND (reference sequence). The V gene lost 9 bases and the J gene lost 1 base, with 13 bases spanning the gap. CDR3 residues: CASTAYGAKNIQYF. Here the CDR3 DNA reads TGTGCCAGCACCGCGTACGGGGCCAAAAACATTCAGTACTTC.

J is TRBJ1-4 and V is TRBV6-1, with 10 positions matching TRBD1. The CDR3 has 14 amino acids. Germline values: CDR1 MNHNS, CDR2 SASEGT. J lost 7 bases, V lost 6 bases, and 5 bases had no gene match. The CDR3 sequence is CASRIGTGVEKLFF. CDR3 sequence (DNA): TGTGCCAGCAGGATCGGGACAGGGGTTGAAAAACTGTTTTTT.

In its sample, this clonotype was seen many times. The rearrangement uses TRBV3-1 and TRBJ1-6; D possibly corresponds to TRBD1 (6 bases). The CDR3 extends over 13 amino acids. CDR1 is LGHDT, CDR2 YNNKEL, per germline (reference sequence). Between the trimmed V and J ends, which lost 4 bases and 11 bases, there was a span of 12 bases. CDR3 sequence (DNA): TGTGCCAGCAGCCCTAGGGGGAGGACACCCCTCCACTTT. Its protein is CASSPRGRTPLHF. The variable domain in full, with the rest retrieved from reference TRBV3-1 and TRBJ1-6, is DTAVSQTPKYLVTQMGNDKSIKCEQNLGHDTMYWYKQDSKKFLKIMFSYNNKELIINETVPNRFSPKSPDKAHLNLHINSLELGDSAVYFCASSPRGRTPLHFGNGTRLTVT.

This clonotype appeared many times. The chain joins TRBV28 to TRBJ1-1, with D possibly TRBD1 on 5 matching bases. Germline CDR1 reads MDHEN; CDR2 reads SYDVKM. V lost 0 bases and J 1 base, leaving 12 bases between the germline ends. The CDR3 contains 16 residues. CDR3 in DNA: TGTGCCAGCAGTTTATGGGGTGACAGTTGGAACACTGAAGCTTTCTTT. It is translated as CASSLWGDSWNTEAFF.

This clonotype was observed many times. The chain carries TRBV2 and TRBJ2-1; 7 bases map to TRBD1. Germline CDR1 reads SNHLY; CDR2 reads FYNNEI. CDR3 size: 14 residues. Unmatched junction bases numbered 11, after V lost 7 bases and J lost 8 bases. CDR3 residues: CASNPSRGRHEQFF. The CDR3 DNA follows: TGTGCCAGCAATCCGTCAAGGGGGCGACATGAGCAGTTCTTC.

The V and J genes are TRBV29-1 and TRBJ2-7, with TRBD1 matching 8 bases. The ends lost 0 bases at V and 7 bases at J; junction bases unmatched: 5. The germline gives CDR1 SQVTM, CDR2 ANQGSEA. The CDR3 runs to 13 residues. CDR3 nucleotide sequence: TGCAGCGTTGAAGAGGAGGACAGGGAAGAGCAGTACTTC. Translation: CSVEEEDREEQYF.

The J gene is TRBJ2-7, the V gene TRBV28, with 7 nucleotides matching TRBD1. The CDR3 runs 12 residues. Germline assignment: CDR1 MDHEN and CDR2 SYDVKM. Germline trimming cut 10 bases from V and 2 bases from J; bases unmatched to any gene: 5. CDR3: CATRTGPYEQYF. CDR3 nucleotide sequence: TGTGCCACTAGGACAGGCCCCTACGAGCAGTACTTC.

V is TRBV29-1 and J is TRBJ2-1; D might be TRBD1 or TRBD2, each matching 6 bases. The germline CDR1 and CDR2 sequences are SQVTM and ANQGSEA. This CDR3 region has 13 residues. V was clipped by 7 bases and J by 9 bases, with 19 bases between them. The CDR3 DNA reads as TGCAGCGGGAATTCGGGGGCCCTCGTTGAGCAGTTCTTC. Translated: CSGNSGALVEQFF.

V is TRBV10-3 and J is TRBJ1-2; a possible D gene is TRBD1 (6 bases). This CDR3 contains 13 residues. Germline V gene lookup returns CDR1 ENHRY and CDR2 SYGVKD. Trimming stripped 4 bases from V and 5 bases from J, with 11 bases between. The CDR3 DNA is TGTGCCATCAGTGGAGGGGGGGAGTATGGCTACACCTTC. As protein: CAISGGGEYGYTF.

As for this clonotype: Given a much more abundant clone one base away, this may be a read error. CDR3 bases: TGTACCACGCAGCGGGGGGCGAGCACAGATACGCAGTATTTT. Residues: CTTQRGASTDTQYF. This chain links TRBV28 with TRBJ2-3; TRBD2 agrees at 9 bases. The length of the CDR3 is 14 residues. Germline CDR1 reads MDHEN; CDR2 reads SYDVKM.

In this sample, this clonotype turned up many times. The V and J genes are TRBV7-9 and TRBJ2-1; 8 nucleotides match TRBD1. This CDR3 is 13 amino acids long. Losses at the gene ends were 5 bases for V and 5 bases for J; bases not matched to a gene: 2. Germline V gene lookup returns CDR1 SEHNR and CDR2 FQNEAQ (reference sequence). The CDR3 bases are TGTGCCAGCAGCCAGGGGGCAAACAATGAGCAGTTCTTC. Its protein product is CASSQGANNEQFF. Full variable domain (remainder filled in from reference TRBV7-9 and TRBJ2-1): DTGVSQNPRHKITKRGQNVTFRCDPISEHNRLYWYRQTLGQGPEFLTYFQNEAQLEKSRLLSDRFSAERPKGSFSTLEIQRTEQGDSAMYLCASSQGANNEQFFGPGTRLTVL.

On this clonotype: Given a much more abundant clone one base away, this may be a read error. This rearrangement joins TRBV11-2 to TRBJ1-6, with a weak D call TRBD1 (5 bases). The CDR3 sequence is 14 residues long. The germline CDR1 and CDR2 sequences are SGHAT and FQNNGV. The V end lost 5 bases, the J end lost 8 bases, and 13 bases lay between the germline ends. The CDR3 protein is CASSLKRGDSPLHF. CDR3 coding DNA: TGTGCCAGCAGCCTTAAGAGGGGTGATTCACCCCTCCACTTT.